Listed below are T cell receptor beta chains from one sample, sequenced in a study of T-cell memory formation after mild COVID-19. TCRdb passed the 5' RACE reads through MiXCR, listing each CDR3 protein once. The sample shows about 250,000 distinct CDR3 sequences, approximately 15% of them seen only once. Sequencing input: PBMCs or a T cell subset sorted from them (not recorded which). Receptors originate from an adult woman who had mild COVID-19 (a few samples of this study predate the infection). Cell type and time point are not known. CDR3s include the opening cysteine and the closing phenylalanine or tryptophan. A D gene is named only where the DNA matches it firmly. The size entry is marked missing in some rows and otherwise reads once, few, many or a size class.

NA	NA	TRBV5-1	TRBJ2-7	TGCGCCAGCAGCTTGGCCACAGCCCCCTACGAGCAGTACTTC	CASSLATAPYEQYF
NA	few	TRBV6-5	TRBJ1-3	TGTGCCAGCAGTTACGTGGCAGGGCAGCGTTCTGGAAACACCATATATTTT	CASSYVAGQRSGNTIYF
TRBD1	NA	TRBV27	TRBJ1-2	TGTGCCAGCAGGACGACAGGGAACGGCTACACCTTC	CASRTTGNGYTF
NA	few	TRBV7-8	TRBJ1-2	TGTGCCAGCAGCCCCACGGGAGGGACCACCTACACCTTC	CASSPTGGTTYTF
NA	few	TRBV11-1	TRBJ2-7	TGTGCCAGCAGCTTCGAGAGTCGGAGCTACGAGCAGTACTTC	CASSFESRSYEQYF
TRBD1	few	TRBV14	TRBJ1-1	TGTGCCAGCAGCCAAGCAGGGACAGGGGGCCTGGGAGCTTTCTTT	CASSQAGTGGLGAFF
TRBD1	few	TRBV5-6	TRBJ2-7	TGTGCCAGCTTCGACCGGGACAGGCGACACTACGAGCAGTACTTC	CASFDRDRRHYEQYF
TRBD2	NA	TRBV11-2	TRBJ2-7	TGTGCCAGCAGCAAACTAGCGGGGCGACTTCCCGAGCAGTACTTC	CASSKLAGRLPEQYF
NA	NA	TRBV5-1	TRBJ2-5	TGCGCCAGCAGCCCTTCCTGGAACCAAGAGACCCAGTACTTC	CASSPSWNQETQYF
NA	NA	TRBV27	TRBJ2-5	TGTGCCAGCAGTTTAAGAGGGCTGCGGGAGACCCAGTACTTC	CASSLRGLRETQYF
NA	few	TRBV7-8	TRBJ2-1	TGTGCCAGCAGTTCTCTGGACCCCCGGGATGAGCAGTTCTTC	CASSSLDPRDEQFF
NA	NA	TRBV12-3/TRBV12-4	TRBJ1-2	TGTGCCAGCAGTTTTCGGGGGGTTGGCTACACCTTC	CASSFRGVGYTF
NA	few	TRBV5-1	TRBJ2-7	TGCGCCAGCAGCTTGAAGTCAGGGGTGGTCGGCGAGCAGTACTTC	CASSLKSGVVGEQYF
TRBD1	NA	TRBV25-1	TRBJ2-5	TGTGCCAGCAGTGATGAAGGCGCTTACGACAGGGGAGAGACCCAGTACTTC	CASSDEGAYDRGETQYF
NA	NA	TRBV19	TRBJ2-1	TGTGCCAGTAGTATAGGCCGTGGATCCTACAATGAGCAGTTCTTC	CASSIGRGSYNEQFF
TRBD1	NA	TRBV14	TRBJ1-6	TGTGCCAGCAGCCAAGATCCCAGGGGGTATTCTAATTCACCCCTCCACTTT	CASSQDPRGYSNSPLHF
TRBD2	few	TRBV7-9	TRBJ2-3	TGTGCCAGCAGCCGAGGACTAGCGGGGGCTGTTTCAGATACGCAGTATTTT	CASSRGLAGAVSDTQYF
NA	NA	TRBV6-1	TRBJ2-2	TGTGCCAGCTCAAAGGAGGGAGAGAGCCTTGGCGGGGAGCTGTTTTTT	CASSKEGESLGGELFF
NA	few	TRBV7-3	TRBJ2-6	TGTGCCAGCAGCCAGAGGGCAGGGGGGACCAACGTCCTGACTTTC	CASSQRAGGTNVLTF
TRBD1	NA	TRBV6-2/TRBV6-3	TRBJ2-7	TGTGCCAGCAGTAATGGACAGGCCCCGTACTTC	CASSNGQAPYF
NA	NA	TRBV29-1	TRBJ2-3	TGCAGCGTTGAGGGCAGGGTCACAGATACGCAGTATTTT	CSVEGRVTDTQYF
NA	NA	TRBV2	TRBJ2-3	TGTGCCAGCAGTGTTGATGCCCATCCCACGCAGTATTTT	CASSVDAHPTQYF
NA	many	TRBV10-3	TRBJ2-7	TGTGCCATTTTTCCTCGGGACACCCACGAGCAGTACTTC	CAIFPRDTHEQYF
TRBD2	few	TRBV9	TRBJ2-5	TGTGCCAGCAGCACCATAGCGGGGGGGCCGGAGACCCAGTACTTC	CASSTIAGGPETQYF
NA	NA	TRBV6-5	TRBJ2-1	TGTGCCAGCAGGCCGGGGGCCAGCTCCTACAATGAGCAGTTCTTC	CASRPGASSYNEQFF
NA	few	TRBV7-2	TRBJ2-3	TGTGCCAGCAGTCGTTCGGGAGATACGCAGTATTTT	CASSRSGDTQYF
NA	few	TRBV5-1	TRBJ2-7	TGCGCCAGCAGCCAGAACAGCTACGAGCAGTACTTC	CASSQNSYEQYF
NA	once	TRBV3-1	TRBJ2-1	TGTGCCAGCAGTGTGGCTTACAATGAGCAGTTCTTC	CASSVAYNEQFF
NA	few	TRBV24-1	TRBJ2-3	TGTGCCACCAGTGATTCCCCGCGGCAGAGGCAGACAGATACGCAGTATTTT	CATSDSPRQRQTDTQYF
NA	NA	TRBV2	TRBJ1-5	TGTGCCAGCAGTGAAAATGACGGGACACGGCATTTT	CASSENDGTRHF
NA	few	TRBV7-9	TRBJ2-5	TGTGCCAGCAGCCGTATTAGCGGTGCGCGGACCCAGTACTTC	CASSRISGARTQYF
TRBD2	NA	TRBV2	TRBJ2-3	TGTGCCAGCACCAAAGGGACTAGCGGGGGGCACACAGATACGCAGTATTTT	CASTKGTSGGHTDTQYF
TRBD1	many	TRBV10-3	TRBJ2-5	TGTGCCATCAGTGTACCCTCCACAGGGGCGGGAGAGACCCAGTACTTC	CAISVPSTGAGETQYF